The 20 T cell receptor beta chains given below trace back to one sample, sequenced in a study of early T cells in non-severe SARS-CoV-2 infection. One entry per CDR3 protein, called by TCRdb with MiXCR from the 5' RACE reads. The sample includes tens of thousands of distinct CDR3 sequences, 4.5% to 7% seen only once; the top ten take roughly 26%. The sequenced material came from whole blood. Source of these receptors: an adult who was a healthcare worker with PCR-confirmed SARS-CoV-2 infection or an uninfected control (not recorded which).

This clonotype was detected ten times or more. V and J are TRBV12-3 or TRBV12-4 and TRBJ2-1; D call uncertain. Between the trimmed V and J ends, which lost 8 bases and 7 bases, there was a span of 12 bases. This CDR3 is 12 amino acids long. The CDR3 DNA is TGTGCCAGCTACTCCTTTAGAAATGAGCAGTTCTTC. Translation: CASYSFRNEQFF.

The V and J genes are TRBV7-2 and TRBJ2-7; 7 nucleotides agree with TRBD1. Per the germline V gene, CDR1 is SGHTA and CDR2 is FQGNSA. V trimming: 5 bases; J trimming: 4 bases; junction bases outside the gene matches: 2. This CDR3 spans 12 amino acids. CDR3 nucleotides: TGTGCCAGCAGCCAGACAGGGTACGAGCAGTACTTC. Protein sequence: CASSQTGYEQYF.

This clonotype was seen a handful of times. V gene TRBV7-9 combines with J gene TRBJ2-7; 8 bases agree with TRBD2. V was pared by 5 bases and J by 0 bases, with 6 bases of the junction left unmatched. Germline CDR1 and CDR2: SEHNR and FQNEAQ (reference sequence). The CDR3 is made up of 15 amino acids. CDR3 sequence reads: CASSRGGLPSYEQYF. The CDR3 bases are TGTGCCAGCAGCCGCGGGGGGCTCCCCTCCTACGAGCAGTACTTC.

This clonotype was found many times. This chain links TRBV20-1 with TRBJ1-1; D is unclear. Germline CDR1 DFQATT, CDR2 SNEGSKA (reference sequence). The V end lost 6 bases, the J end lost 6 bases, and 14 bases lay between the germline ends. The CDR3 length is 12 residues. The CDR3 region has the DNA TGCAGTGCCCAAATCCATACCCCTGAAGCTTTCTTT. Protein: CSAQIHTPEAFF.

In its sample, this clonotype was seen a few times. The gene calls are TRBV5-1 and TRBJ1-6; 9 bases agree with TRBD1. Germline V CDR1 and CDR2: SGHRS, YFSETQ. V gave up 5 bases and J gave up 8 bases; unmatched junction bases: 8. The CDR3 is 15 residues long. CDR3 nucleotide sequence: TGCGCCAGCAGTACAGGGACAGGGAATTATTCACCCCTCCACTTT. It encodes CASSTGTGNYSPLHF. Using reference TRBV5-1 and TRBJ1-6 for the parts outside the CDR3, the full variable domain is KAGVTQTPRYLIKTRGQQVTLSCSPISGHRSVSWYQQTPGQGLQFLFEYFSETQRNKGNFPGRFSGRQFSNSRSEMNVSTLELGDSALYLCASSTGTGNYSPLHFGNGTRLTVT.

This clonotype was recorded many times. This chain connects TRBV20-1 to TRBJ2-7, with D unresolved. CDR3 length equals 12 residues. V lost 3 bases, J lost 4 bases, and 10 bases lay in between. The V gene's germline CDR1 is DFQATT and CDR2 SNEGSKA (reference sequence). The DNA for the CDR3 is TGCAGTGCTAGCCCGATACCTTACGAGCAGTACTTC. Residues: CSASPIPYEQYF.

This clonotype was seen repeatedly, ten times or more. The chain combines TRBV21-1 with TRBJ2-3; the table's D call TRBD2 went unverified against the DNA. TRBV21-1 is labeled a pseudogene. The CDR3 totals 16 residues. The CDR3 reads CASSKPGLAGGDTQYF. The CDR3 DNA is TGTGCCAGCAGCAAACCGGGACTAGCGGGGGGGGATACGCAGTATTTT.

This clonotype was observed a handful of times. The chain couples TRBV29-1 to TRBJ1-2; D is possibly TRBD1 (6 bases). Trimming stripped 4 bases from V and 7 bases from J, with 13 bases between. CDR1 is SQVTM and CDR2 is ANQGSEA in the germline V gene. CDR3 length: 12 amino acids. CDR3 amino acids: CSVAGRGGGYTF. As DNA, the CDR3 is TGCAGCGTTGCGGGCAGGGGTGGTGGCTACACCTTC.

J is TRBJ1-5 and V is TRBV28, with D unresolved. In germline, CDR1 is MDHEN, CDR2 SYDVKM. V was pared by 6 bases and J by 1 base, with 10 bases between. The CDR3 is 14 residues long. CDR3 protein: CASRLGSSNQPQHF. Written as DNA, the CDR3 is TGTGCCAGCAGGCTCGGGTCCAGCAATCAGCCCCAGCATTTT.

This clonotype was counted only a few times. The chain joins TRBV10-3 to TRBJ2-7; TRBD1 agrees at 7 bases. CDR1 is ENHRY and CDR2 is SYGVKD in the germline V gene. J lost 3 bases, V lost 0 bases, and 5 bases had no gene match. The CDR3 is 15 amino acids. CDR3 DNA: TGTGCCATCAGTGAGTCACAGGGGTATCTCTACGAGCAGTACTTC. It is translated as CAISESQGYLYEQYF.

Concerning this clonotype itself: A much larger clone differs by one base, so this may be a read error. This chain uses TRBV20-1 with TRBJ2-1, with 9 nucleotides matching TRBD2. This CDR3 comprises 19 residues. V gave up 3 bases and J gave up 7 bases; unmatched junction bases: 22. The germline V gene has CDR1 DFQATT and CDR2 SNEGSKA (reference sequence). CDR3 amino acids: CSARITGTSWSVTGNEQFF. The CDR3, as DNA: TGCAGTGCTAGGATCACCGGGACTAGCTGGAGTGTAACGGGGAATGAGCAGTTCTTC.

V gene TRBV7-2 combines with J gene TRBJ2-3; no clear D gene. The CDR3 spans 16 residues. CDR1 and CDR2 (germline): SGHTA, FQGNSA. V lost 1 base to trimming and J lost 0 bases, with 11 bases between them. The CDR3 here is CASSLDRISSTDTQYF. DNA of the CDR3: TGTGCCAGCAGCTTAGATCGGATTTCTAGCACAGATACGCAGTATTTT. The full variable domain, in which reference TRBV7-2 and TRBJ2-3 provide the parts outside the CDR3, is GAGVSQSPSNKVTEKGKDVELRCDPISGHTALYWYRQSLGQGLEFLIYFQGNSAPDKSGLPSDRFSAERTGGSVSTLTIQRTQQEDSAVYLCASSLDRISSTDTQYFGPGTRLTVL.

This clonotype occurred many times. This chain uses TRBV5-1 with TRBJ2-7; D is ambiguous. CDR1 and CDR2 (germline): SGHRS, YFSETQ. This CDR3 is 14 amino acids long. Trimming removed 4 bases from V and 6 bases from J, with 17 bases in between. Here the CDR3 DNA reads TGCGCCAGCAGCGGAGACAAGACCTTCAGCGAGCAGTACTTC. Its protein product is CASSGDKTFSEQYF.

The table lists this clonotype with many counts. The chain couples TRBV6-1 to TRBJ2-3, with a tentative D call TRBD2 (7 bases). CDR3 length: 16 residues. V lost 2 bases, J lost 6 bases, and 18 bases lay in between. Germline V gene sequence: CDR1 MNHNS, CDR2 SASEGT. CDR3 loop: CASSESTMRGGDTQYF. CDR3 nucleotide sequence: TGTGCCAGCAGTGAATCCACTATGAGGGGGGGGGATACGCAGTATTTT.

This clonotype was counted ten times or more. The J gene is TRBJ2-7, the V gene TRBV19, with D perhaps matching TRBD1 (6 bases). V was clipped by 5 bases and J by 6 bases, with 17 bases between them. The germline gives CDR1 LNHDA, CDR2 SQIVND (reference sequence). The CDR3 is made up of 14 amino acids. CDR3 amino acids: CASSPSTGPSEQYF. The CDR3 DNA sequence: TGTGCCAGTAGTCCCTCGACAGGCCCCTCCGAGCAGTACTTC.

This clonotype was recorded at least ten times. This chain connects TRBV6-5 to TRBJ1-1; TRBD1 is a possible D gene (5 bases). The V end was cut by 6 bases, the J end by 11 bases, with 22 bases between. The CDR3 is 14 residues long. Per the germline V gene, CDR1 is MNHEY and CDR2 is SVGAGI. The CDR3 nucleotides read TGTGCCAGCAGCCTACAACCCCGTTGGGGGGTGGCTTTCTTT. This sequence encodes CASSLQPRWGVAFF.

The sample holds many counts of this clonotype. The DNA of the CDR3 is TGTGCCATCAGTGAGCCCACCCTGGTGAATGAGCAGTTCTTC. This codes for CAISEPTLVNEQFF. The gene calls are TRBV10-3 and TRBJ2-1; no clear D. Germline-derived CDR1 and CDR2 are ENHRY and SYGVKD. Deletions cut 2 bases from V and 7 bases from J, with 12 bases between. This CDR3 has 14 residues.

The sample holds many counts of this clonotype. J is TRBJ2-3 and V is TRBV19; 8 bases agree with TRBD2. The CDR3 length is 15 residues. V lost 5 bases, J lost 0 bases, and 4 bases stayed unmatched. The germline gives CDR1 LNHDA, CDR2 SQIVND (reference sequence). CDR3 residues: CASSGRGGSTDTQYF. DNA for the CDR3: TGTGCCAGTAGTGGACGGGGGGGGAGCACAGATACGCAGTATTTT.

This clonotype appeared many times. The V and J genes are TRBV7-9 and TRBJ2-2; D is unresolved. There are 13 residues in the CDR3. CDR1 is SEHNR and CDR2 is FQNEAQ in the germline V gene (reference sequence). Trimming removed 4 bases from V and 7 bases from J, with 10 bases in between. The CDR3 DNA reads as TGTGCCAGCAGCTACTCTATGGACGGGGAGCTGTTTTTT. Its protein is CASSYSMDGELFF.

Ten or more counts support this clonotype. This rearrangement joins TRBV18 to TRBJ1-3; 8 nucleotides match TRBD1. Trimming cost V 3 bases and J 4 bases; bases outside gene matches: 5. Germline lookup yields CDR1 KGHSH and CDR2 LQKENI. The CDR3 is 15 residues long. The CDR3 loop is CASSPTTGVGNTIYF. In DNA form, the CDR3 reads TGTGCCAGCTCACCCACGACAGGGGTCGGAAACACCATATATTTT. The complete variable domain, with remaining parts taken from reference TRBV18 and TRBJ1-3, reads NAGVMQNPRHLVRRRGQEARLRCSPMKGHSHVYWYRQLPEEGLKFMVYLQKENIIDESGMPKERFSAEFPKEGPSILRIQQVVRGDSAAYFCASSPTTGVGNTIYFGEGSWLTVV.